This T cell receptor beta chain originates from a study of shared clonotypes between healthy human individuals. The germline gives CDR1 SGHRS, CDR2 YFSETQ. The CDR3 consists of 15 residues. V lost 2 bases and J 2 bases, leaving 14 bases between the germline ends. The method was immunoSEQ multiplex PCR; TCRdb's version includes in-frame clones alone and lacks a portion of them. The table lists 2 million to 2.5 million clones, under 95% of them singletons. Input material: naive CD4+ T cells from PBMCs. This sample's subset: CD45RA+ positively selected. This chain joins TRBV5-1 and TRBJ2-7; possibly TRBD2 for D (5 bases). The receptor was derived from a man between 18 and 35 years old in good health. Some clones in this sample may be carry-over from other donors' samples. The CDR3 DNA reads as TGCGCCAGCAGCTTAGTGACGGGAACCACCTACGAGCAGTACTTC. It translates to CASSLVTGTTYEQYF. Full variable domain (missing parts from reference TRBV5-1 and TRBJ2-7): KAGVTQTPRYLIKTRGQQVTLSCSPISGHRSVSWYQQTPGQGLQFLFEYFSETQRNKGNFPGRFSGRQFSNSRSEMNVSTLELGDSALYLCASSLVTGTTYEQYFGPGTRLTVT.